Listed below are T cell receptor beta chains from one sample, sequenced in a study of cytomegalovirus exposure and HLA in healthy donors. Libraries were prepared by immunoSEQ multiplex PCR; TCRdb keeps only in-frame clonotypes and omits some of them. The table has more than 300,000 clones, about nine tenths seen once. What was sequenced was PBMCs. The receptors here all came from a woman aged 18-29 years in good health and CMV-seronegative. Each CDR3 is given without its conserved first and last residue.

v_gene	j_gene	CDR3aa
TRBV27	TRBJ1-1	ASSLIRGGGWGTEAF
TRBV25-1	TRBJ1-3	ATLATGRNSGNTIY
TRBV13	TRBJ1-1	ASSPTKNTEAF
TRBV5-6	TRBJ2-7	ASRVWFGREHEQY
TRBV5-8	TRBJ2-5	ASSTGLAGYQETQY
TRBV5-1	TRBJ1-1	ASSLVPGSNTEAF
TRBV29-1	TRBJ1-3	SVQQGRNGNTIY
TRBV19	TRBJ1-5	ASRTELYSNQPQH
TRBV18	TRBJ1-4	ASSPTGSEKLF
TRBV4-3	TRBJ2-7	ASSRGQGAYEQY
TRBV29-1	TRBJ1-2	SVRQGVVAGYT
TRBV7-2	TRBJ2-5	ASSDSGRTQY
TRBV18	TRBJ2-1	ASSPPGRQGSYNEQF
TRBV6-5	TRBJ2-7	ASRQSPPYEQY
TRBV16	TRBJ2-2	ASSQKRGANTGELF
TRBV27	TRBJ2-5	ASSLLASGGGETQY
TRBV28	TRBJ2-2	ASSLFSVNTGELF
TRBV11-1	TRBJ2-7	ASSHADRDGNEQY
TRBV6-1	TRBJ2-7	ASSERDTYEQY
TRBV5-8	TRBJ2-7	ASRELDRTGEQY
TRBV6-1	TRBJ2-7	ASRPGNSYEQY
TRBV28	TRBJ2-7	ASSHDSTGWSPYEQY
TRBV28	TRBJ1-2	ASSSTPQGREGYGYT
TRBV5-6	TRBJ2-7	ASSLSSYEQY
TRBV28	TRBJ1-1	ASSGFLNTEAF
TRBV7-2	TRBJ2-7	ASSLLVDSYEQY
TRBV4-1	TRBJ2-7	ASSPLAGGSYEQY
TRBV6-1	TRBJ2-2	ASSALNTGELF
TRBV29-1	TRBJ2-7	SVEGLHYEQY
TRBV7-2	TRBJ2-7	ASSSLAQGIYEQY
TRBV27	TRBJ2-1	ASSHPLVASGRGEQF
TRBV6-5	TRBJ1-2	ASSYSGSGLGYT
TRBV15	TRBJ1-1	ATSAGGSDVWNTEAF
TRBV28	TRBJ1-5	ASSLFRGTQH
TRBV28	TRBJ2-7	AITTSPPYEQY
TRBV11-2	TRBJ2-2	ASSFQGGTGELF
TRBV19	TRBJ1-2	ASMTGPGLWYGYT
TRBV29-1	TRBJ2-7	SVEAARTGGSYEQY
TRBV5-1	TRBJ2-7	ASSLVGGPSYEQY
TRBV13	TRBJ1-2	ASSLGPGTGTADHYGYT
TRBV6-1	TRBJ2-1	ASSAGLAGGSSYNEQF
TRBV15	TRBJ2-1	ATSPRDTYNEQF
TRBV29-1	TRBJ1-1	SVSGQLQIEAF
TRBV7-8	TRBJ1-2	ASSHNLRTGNYGYT
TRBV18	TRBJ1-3	ASSSNRGPGNTIY